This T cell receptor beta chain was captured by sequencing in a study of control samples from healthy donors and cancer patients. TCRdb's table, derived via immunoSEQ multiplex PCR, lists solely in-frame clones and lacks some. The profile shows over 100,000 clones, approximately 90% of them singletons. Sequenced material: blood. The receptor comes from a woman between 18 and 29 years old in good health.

Here the CDR3 DNA reads TGTGCCAGCAGCTTAGGCAGGGGTAACTATGGCTACACCTTC. Its translation is CASSLGRGNYGYTF. This chain links TRBV7-9 with TRBJ1-2; D possibly corresponds to TRBD1 (6 bases). V was cut by 1 base and J by 1 base, with 7 bases left in between. Germline V gene data show CDR1 as SEHNR and CDR2 as FQNEAQ (reference sequence). The CDR3 sequence is 14 residues long.